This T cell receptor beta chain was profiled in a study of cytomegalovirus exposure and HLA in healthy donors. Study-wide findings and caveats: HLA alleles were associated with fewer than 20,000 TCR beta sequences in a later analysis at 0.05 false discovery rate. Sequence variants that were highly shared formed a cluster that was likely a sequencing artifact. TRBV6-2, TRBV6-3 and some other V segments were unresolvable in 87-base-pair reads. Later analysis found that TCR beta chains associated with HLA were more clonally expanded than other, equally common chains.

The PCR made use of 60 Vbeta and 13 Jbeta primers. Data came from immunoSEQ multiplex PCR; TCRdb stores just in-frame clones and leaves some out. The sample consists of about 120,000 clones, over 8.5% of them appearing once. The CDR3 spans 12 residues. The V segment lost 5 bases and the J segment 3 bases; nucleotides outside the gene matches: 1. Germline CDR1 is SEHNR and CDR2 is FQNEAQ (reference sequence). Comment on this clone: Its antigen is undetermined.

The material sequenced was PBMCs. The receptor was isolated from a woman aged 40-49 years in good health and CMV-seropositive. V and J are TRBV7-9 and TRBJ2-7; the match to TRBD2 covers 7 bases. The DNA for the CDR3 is TGTGCCAGCAGCCCGGGGGGCTACGAGCAGTACTTC. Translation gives CASSPGGYEQYF.